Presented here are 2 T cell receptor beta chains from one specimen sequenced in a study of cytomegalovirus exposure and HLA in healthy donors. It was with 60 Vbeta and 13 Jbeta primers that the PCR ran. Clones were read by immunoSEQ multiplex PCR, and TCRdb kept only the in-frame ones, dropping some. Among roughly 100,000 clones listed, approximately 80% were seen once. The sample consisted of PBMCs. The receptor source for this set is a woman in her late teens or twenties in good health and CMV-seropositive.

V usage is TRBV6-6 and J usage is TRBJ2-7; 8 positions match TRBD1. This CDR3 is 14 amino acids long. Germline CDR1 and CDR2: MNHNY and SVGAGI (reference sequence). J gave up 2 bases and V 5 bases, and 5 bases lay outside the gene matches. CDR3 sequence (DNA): TGTGCCAGCAGTACGGGACAGGCAACCTACGAGCAGTACTTC. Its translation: CASSTGQATYEQYF.

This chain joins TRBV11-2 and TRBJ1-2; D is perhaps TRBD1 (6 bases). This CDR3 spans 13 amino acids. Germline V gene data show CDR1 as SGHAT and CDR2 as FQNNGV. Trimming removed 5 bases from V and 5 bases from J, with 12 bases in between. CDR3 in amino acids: CASSTGSRYGYTF. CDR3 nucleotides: TGTGCCAGCAGCACAGGGTCCCGGTATGGCTACACCTTC. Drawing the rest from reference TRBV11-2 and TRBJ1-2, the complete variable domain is EAGVAQSPRYKIIEKRQSVAFWCNPISGHATLYWYQQILGQGPKLLIQFQNNGVVDDSQLPKDRFSAERLKGVDSTLKIQPAKLEDSAVYLCASSTGSRYGYTFGSGTRLTVV.